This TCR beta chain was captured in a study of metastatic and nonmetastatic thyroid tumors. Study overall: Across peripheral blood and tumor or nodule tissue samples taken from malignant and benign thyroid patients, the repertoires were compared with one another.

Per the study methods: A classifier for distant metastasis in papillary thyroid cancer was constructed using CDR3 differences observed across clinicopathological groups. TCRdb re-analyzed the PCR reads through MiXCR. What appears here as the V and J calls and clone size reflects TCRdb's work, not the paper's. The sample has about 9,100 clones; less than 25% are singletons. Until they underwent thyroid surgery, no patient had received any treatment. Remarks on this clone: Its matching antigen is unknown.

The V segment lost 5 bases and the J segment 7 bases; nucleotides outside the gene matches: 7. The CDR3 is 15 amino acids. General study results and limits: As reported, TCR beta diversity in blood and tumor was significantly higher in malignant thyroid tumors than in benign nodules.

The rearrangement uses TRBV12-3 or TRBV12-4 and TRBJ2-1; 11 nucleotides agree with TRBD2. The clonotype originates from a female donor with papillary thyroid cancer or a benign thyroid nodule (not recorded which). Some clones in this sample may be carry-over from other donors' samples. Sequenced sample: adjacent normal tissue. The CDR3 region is CASSISGRARNEQFF. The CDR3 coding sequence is TGTGCCAGCAGTATTAGCGGGAGGGCCCGTAATGAGCAGTTCTTC.